These 5 T cell receptor beta chains were all obtained from the same sample, sequenced in a study of blood T cell repertoires in COVID-19 (dated by TCRdb to 2020 to 2021). The library was made by the immunoSEQ multiplex PCR assay. Drawn from immuneACCESS, this table holds only the in-frame rearrangements with V and J called that TCRdb kept. Clones are partly lost; checked studies trace under half to an unresolved V gene and leave the rest unexplained. For this sample the table gives 200,000 to 250,000 clones, of which around 90% were detected only once. Around 3.8% of the sample is held by the ten biggest clonotypes. Sequenced sample: PBMCs or T cells enriched from blood (not recorded which). The receptors were sampled from a woman aged 25 to 39 who had been exposed to COVID-19.

This clone is a singleton in its sample. The chain combines TRBV7-9 with TRBJ1-2; D is possibly TRBD1 (5 bases). The V gene lost 1 base and the J gene lost 8 bases, with 14 bases spanning the gap. This CDR3 contains 14 residues. Germline V CDR1 and CDR2: SEHNR, FQNEAQ (reference sequence). The CDR3: CASSLDAGQLGYTF. The CDR3 coding sequence is TGTGCCAGCAGCTTAGATGCGGGGCAATTAGGCTACACCTTC.

V usage is TRBV6-5 and J usage is TRBJ2-5, with TRBD2 identical over 7 bases. J lost 2 bases, V lost 5 bases, and 8 bases had no gene match. Per germline, CDR1 MNHEY and CDR2 SVGAGI. The CDR3 consists of 15 residues. The CDR3 bases are TGTGCCAGCAGTACCGACGGGGGGATACAAGAGACCCAGTACTTC. It codes for CASSTDGGIQETQYF.

This chain joins TRBV2 and TRBJ2-7; TRBD2 is a possible D gene (6 bases). This CDR3 contains 16 residues. CDR1 and CDR2 from the germline V gene are SNHLY and FYNNEI. The V gene lost 1 base and the J gene lost 6 bases, with 19 bases spanning the gap. The CDR3 here is CASSEEPNYGGAEQYF. The CDR3 nucleotides read TGTGCCAGCAGTGAAGAGCCGAATTATGGAGGGGCCGAGCAGTACTTC.

The CDR3 protein is CASSSGQGAFYEQFF. DNA for the CDR3: TGCGCCAGCAGCTCGGGACAGGGGGCCTTCTATGAGCAGTTCTTC. This chain connects TRBV5-1 to TRBJ2-1; 12 bases map to TRBD1. There are 15 residues in the CDR3. J gave up 8 bases and V 3 bases, and 6 bases lay outside the gene matches. Germline CDR1 reads SGHRS; CDR2 reads YFSETQ.

The gene calls are TRBV30 and TRBJ2-5; TRBD1 might be the D (6 bases). This CDR3 has 13 residues. Between the trimmed V and J ends, which lost 2 bases and 4 bases, there was a span of 11 bases. Per germline, CDR1 GTSNPN and CDR2 SVGIG (reference sequence). The CDR3 loop is CAWSQGQVETQYF. As DNA, the CDR3 is TGTGCCTGGAGTCAGGGGCAGGTAGAGACCCAGTACTTC.